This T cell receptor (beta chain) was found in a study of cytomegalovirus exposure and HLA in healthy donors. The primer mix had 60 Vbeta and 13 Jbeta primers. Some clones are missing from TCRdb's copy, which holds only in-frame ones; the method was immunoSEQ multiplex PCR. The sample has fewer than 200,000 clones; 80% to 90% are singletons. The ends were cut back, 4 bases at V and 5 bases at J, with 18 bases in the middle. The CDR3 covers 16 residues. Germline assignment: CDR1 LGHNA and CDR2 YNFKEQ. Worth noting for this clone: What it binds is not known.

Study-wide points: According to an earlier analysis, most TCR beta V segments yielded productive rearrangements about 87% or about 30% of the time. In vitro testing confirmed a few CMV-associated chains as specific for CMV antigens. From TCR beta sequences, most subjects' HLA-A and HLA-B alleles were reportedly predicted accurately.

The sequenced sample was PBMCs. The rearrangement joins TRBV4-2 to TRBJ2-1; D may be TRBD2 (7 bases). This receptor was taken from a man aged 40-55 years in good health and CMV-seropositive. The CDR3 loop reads CASSLRGGRADNEQFF. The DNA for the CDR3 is TGTGCCAGCAGCCTTCGAGGGGGGAGGGCTGACAATGAGCAGTTCTTC.